This record concerns one T cell receptor beta chain sequence. Assay used: immunoSEQ multiplex PCR; TCRdb lists only in-frame clones, some missing. The data hold over 50,000 clones, with around nine tenths observed a single time. The sample comes from a study of T cell changes during pregnancy in multiple sclerosis. Source: peripheral blood, taken in the third trimester of pregnancy. This sequence was found in a female donor in good health, enrolled as a control in a pregnancy study.

The CDR3 reads CASSQDRDSGGTDTQYF. The DNA of the CDR3 is TGCGCCAGCAGCCAAGATCGGGATAGCGGGGGCACAGATACGCAGTATTTT. The V gene is TRBV4-3, the J gene TRBJ2-3; 8 nucleotides line up with TRBD2. The germline gives CDR1 LGHNA, CDR2 YSLEER. Germline trimming cut 0 bases from V and 1 base from J; bases unmatched to any gene: 6. This CDR3 spans 17 amino acids.